This T cell receptor (beta chain) was identified in a study of cytomegalovirus exposure and HLA in healthy donors. This clone has just one count. 60 Vbeta and 13 Jbeta primers were used in PCR. Only in-frame clones appear in the TCRdb table, and some are missing; sequencing was by immunoSEQ multiplex PCR. The sample comprises just over 95,000 clones, about 77% of which are singletons, and roughly 5% rests with the top ten. Losses at the gene ends were 10 bases for V and 6 bases for J; bases not matched to a gene: 9. From germline, CDR1 is MNHNS and CDR2 SASEGT. CDR3 length equals 14 residues. This sequence joins TRBV6-1 and TRBJ1-6, with 7 bases identical to TRBD1. The sequencing sample was made of PBMCs. The TCR sequence derives from a woman aged 40 to 50 in good health and CMV-seronegative. This CDR3 reads CANGQDLLNSPLHF. DNA for the CDR3: TGTGCCAACGGACAGGACCTGCTTAATTCACCCCTCCACTTT.